This passage covers 29 T cell receptor beta chains from one sample sequenced in a study of molecular identifiers for immune sequencing clone quantification. MiXCR was run by TCRdb on the PCR reads, yielding one entry per CDR3 protein. The sample holds over 600,000 distinct CDR3 sequences, 15% to 20% seen once. The sample consisted of naive CD8+ T cells from blood, with Jurkat cell RNA spiked in. Regarding subset: FACS-sorted CD8+CD4-CCR7+CD45RA+ naive T cells. The origin of the receptors is a human donor in good health. Some libraries in this study had Jurkat cell RNA spiked in.

This clonotype was seen repeatedly, ten times or more. This rearrangement joins TRBV27 to TRBJ2-3; unclear D gene. The CDR3 length is 15 residues. V lost 4 bases to trimming and J lost 6 bases, with 17 bases between them. From germline, CDR1 is MNHEY and CDR2 SMNVEV (reference sequence). CDR3 protein: CASSSHDLPLDTQYF. The CDR3 nucleotides are TGTGCCAGCAGTTCACATGACCTTCCTTTGGATACGCAGTATTTT.

This clonotype was observed a few times. The chain is built from TRBV9 and TRBJ2-7; D gene ambiguous. The CDR3 is 15 amino acids. Germline V lookup: CDR1 SGDLS, CDR2 YYNGEE. The ends were cut back, 0 bases at V and 1 base at J, with 11 bases in the middle. CDR3 coding DNA: TGTGCCAGCAGCGTAGGGTTTGGCACTTCCTACGAGCAGTACTTC. Translation: CASSVGFGTSYEQYF.

The chain uses TRBV4-1 and TRBJ1-6; 8 bases are shared with TRBD1. CDR1 MGHRA and CDR2 YSYEKL come from the germline V gene. This CDR3 spans 17 amino acids. The J segment lost 7 bases and the V segment lost 6 bases, leaving 14 bases of the junction unmatched. Here the CDR3 reads CASRHPTGAGLNSPLHF. DNA for the CDR3: TGCGCCAGCAGGCACCCGACAGGGGCTGGTTTAAATTCACCCCTCCACTTT.

Concerning this clonotype itself: At one end the junction does not follow the germline gene, possibly because of a read error. The V and J genes are TRBV6-5 and TRBJ2-7; D remains ambiguous. The CDR3 sequence is 13 residues long. Germline loops: CDR1 MNHEY, CDR2 SVGAGI. Here the CDR3 DNA reads TGTGCCAGCAGTTACTATCGGAGCATCGAGCATTACTTC. Translation gives CASSYYRSIEHYF.

The chain employs TRBV15 and TRBJ2-7, with TRBD1 matching 8 bases. Germline lookup yields CDR1 LNHNV and CDR2 YYDKDF (reference sequence). CDR3 length: 18 amino acids. Trimming at V came to 3 bases and at J to 0 bases, leaving 13 bases not matched to a gene. CDR3 loop: CATSRFPRTDRDSYEQYF. CDR3 sequence (DNA): TGTGCCACCAGCAGGTTCCCCCGGACGGACAGGGACTCCTACGAGCAGTACTTC.

This chain joins TRBV27 and TRBJ2-1; no clear D gene. Trimming shortened V by 2 bases and J by 7 bases, and 9 bases separated the two germline ends. The CDR3 has 13 residues. Germline V lookup: CDR1 MNHEY, CDR2 SMNVEV (reference sequence). The CDR3 sequence is CASSLDVENEQFF. CDR3 nucleotides: TGTGCCAGCAGTTTAGACGTTGAAAATGAGCAGTTCTTC.

Remarks on this clonotype: It may be a read error: a sequence one base away is much more abundant. This likely comes from a read error, as the CDR3 has no conserved phenylalanine or tryptophan at its end. The chain recombines TRBV20-1 with TRBJ2-3; D ambiguous. This CDR3 is 14 amino acids long. Deletions cut 0 bases from V and 5 bases from J, with 12 bases between. CDR1 is DFQATT and CDR2 is SNEGSKA in the germline V gene (reference sequence). The DNA of the CDR3 is TGCAGTGCTAGAGAGGACGAGCAACAAGATACGCAGTATATT. Amino acids: CSAREDEQQDTQYI.

Remarks on this clonotype: This may come from a read error, since a much larger clone is one base off. The genes are TRBV7-9 and TRBJ2-2, with TRBD1 matching 9 bases. The CDR3 totals 19 residues. CDR1 is SEHNR and CDR2 is FQNEAQ in the germline V gene (reference sequence). CDR3 amino acids: CAGSLAGTGSSVSTGELFF. The CDR3 nucleotides are TGTGCCGGCAGCCTTGCCGGGACAGGGTCGTCGGTGAGCACCGGGGAGCTGTTTTTT.

This clonotype was detected ten times or more. DNA of the CDR3: TGTGCCTGGATGGTCTCCATCGGGACTAATGAAAAACTGTTTTTT. Amino acid sequence: CAWMVSIGTNEKLFF. The chain has TRBV30 and TRBJ1-4; no definite D call. This CDR3 region has 15 residues. V lost 4 bases and J lost 2, with 14 bases in between. Germline V gene lookup returns CDR1 GTSNPN and CDR2 SVGIG (reference sequence).

The chain employs TRBV4-3 and TRBJ2-7; 9 bases are shared with TRBD1. From germline, CDR1 is LGHNA and CDR2 YSLEER. Trimming took 1 base from V and 1 from J; bases not matched to a gene: 5. The CDR3 length is 16 residues. As DNA, the CDR3 is TGCGCCAGCAGCCAAGGGTCCGGGACAGGGTCCTACGAGCAGTACTTC. Its translation: CASSQGSGTGSYEQYF.

In its sample, this clonotype was seen a few times. The rearrangement joins TRBV2 to TRBJ1-1; 8 bases are shared with TRBD1. V was pared by 4 bases and J by 1 base, with 11 bases of the junction left unmatched. Germline loops: CDR1 SNHLY, CDR2 FYNNEI. The CDR3 runs to 17 residues. The CDR3 region is CASSAPVDRAPNTEAFF. The CDR3 coding sequence is TGTGCCAGCAGTGCCCCGGTGGACAGGGCCCCGAACACTGAAGCTTTCTTT.

The table lists this clonotype with many counts. The chain combines TRBV5-6 with TRBJ2-7; 13 positions agree with TRBD2. CDR1 and CDR2 (germline): SGHDT, YYEEEE. V lost 2 bases, J lost 1 base, and 6 bases stayed unmatched. This CDR3 contains 17 residues. CDR3 protein: CASSFGLAGDMSYEQYF. Written as DNA, the CDR3 is TGTGCCAGCAGCTTTGGACTAGCGGGAGATATGTCCTACGAGCAGTACTTC.

This clonotype was seen many times. The J gene is TRBJ2-1, the V gene TRBV12-3 or TRBV12-4; D gene ambiguous. The V gene lost 6 bases and the J gene lost 4 bases, with 10 bases spanning the gap. This CDR3 is 13 amino acids long. The CDR3 nucleotides read TGTGCCAGCAGGGATTCCCTATACAATGAGCAGTTCTTC. Residues: CASRDSLYNEQFF.

This clonotype was counted at least ten times. The genes are TRBV24-1 and TRBJ2-1, with 7 bases aligning to TRBD1. V shed 3 bases and J 4 bases; nucleotides not matched to a gene: 11. Germline loops: CDR1 KGHDR, CDR2 SFDVKD. This CDR3 has 17 residues. The CDR3, as DNA: TGTGCCACCAGTGATGGTTTTCCGGGACAGATATACAATGAGCAGTTCTTC. Its protein is CATSDGFPGQIYNEQFF.

This chain uses TRBV7-9 with TRBJ1-2; D gene uncertain. CDR3 length: 14 residues. Looked up from germline, CDR1 is SEHNR and CDR2 is FQNEAQ (reference sequence). V lost 4 bases and J lost 4, with 13 bases in between. CDR3 region: CASSYGEAGYGYTF. The CDR3 DNA reads as TGTGCCAGCAGCTACGGAGAGGCCGGCTATGGCTACACCTTC.

This clonotype was found many times. The chain carries TRBV5-4 and TRBJ2-3; TRBD1 is a possible D gene (6 bases). Between the trimmed V and J ends, which lost 0 bases and 0 bases, there was a span of 14 bases. The length of the CDR3 is 17 residues. The V gene's germline CDR1 is SGHNT and CDR2 YYREEE (reference sequence). The CDR3 DNA reads TGTGCCAGCAGCTTGGCCCTGACAGGACCCAGCACAGATACGCAGTATTTT. It is translated as CASSLALTGPSTDTQYF. The full variable domain, with the rest looked up from reference TRBV5-4 and TRBJ2-3, is ETGVTQSPTHLIKTRGQQVTLRCSSQSGHNTVSWYQQALGQGPQFIFQYYREEENGRGNFPPRFSGLQFPNYSSELNVNALELDDSALYLCASSLALTGPSTDTQYFGPGTRLTVL.

The genes are TRBV7-9 and TRBJ2-3; 9 bases fit TRBD2. The CDR3 consists of 16 residues. Trimming cost V 5 bases and J 2 bases; bases outside gene matches: 8. Per germline, CDR1 SEHNR and CDR2 FQNEAQ (reference sequence). CDR3 loop: CASSKRLAAVTDTQYF. CDR3 nucleotides: TGTGCCAGCAGCAAACGACTAGCGGCAGTCACAGATACGCAGTATTTT.

This clonotype was seen a few times. The rearrangement uses TRBV2 and TRBJ2-7, with 8 nucleotides matching TRBD2. This CDR3 region has 14 residues. V lost 5 bases, J lost 3 bases, and 6 bases stayed unmatched. Looked up from germline, CDR1 is SNHLY and CDR2 is FYNNEI. The CDR3 loop reads CASSRSGIFYEQYF. In DNA form, the CDR3 reads TGTGCCAGCAGTCGTAGCGGGATATTCTACGAGCAGTACTTC.

This clonotype was observed once. One junction end does not reproduce the germline sequence, and a read error may be involved. The V gene is TRBV27, the J gene TRBJ2-7, with 7 bases matching TRBD1. Germline CDR1 is MNHEY and CDR2 is SMNVEV (reference sequence). This CDR3 is 13 amino acids long. Written as DNA, the CDR3 is TGTGCCGGCAGCTCCGGGACAGCTTTGGAGCAGTACTTC. This codes for CAGSSGTALEQYF.

This clonotype was picked up a small number of times. The chain carries TRBV20-1 and TRBJ2-7; D is possibly TRBD1 (6 bases). Trimming took off 3 bases at V and 2 bases at J, with 14 bases between the two ends. Germline CDR1 is DFQATT and CDR2 is SNEGSKA (reference sequence). The CDR3 is made up of 14 amino acids. The CDR3, as DNA: TGCAGTGCTAGTTGGGGGCGAAACCCCTACGAGCAGTACTTC. Protein product: CSASWGRNPYEQYF.

V usage is TRBV4-3 and J usage is TRBJ2-3; no firm D call. Germline V lookup: CDR1 LGHNA, CDR2 YSLEER. The ends were cut back, 0 bases at V and 9 bases at J, with 16 bases in the middle. CDR3 length: 15 amino acids. For the CDR3, the DNA is TGCGCCAGCAGCCAAGACCTGTACCAATCCCTAACGCAGTATTTT. It codes for CASSQDLYQSLTQYF.

This clonotype was detected many times. The CDR3 DNA reads as TGTGCCAGCAGCTTGGGGACTAGCGGACACTCCGAGCAGTACTTC. The encoded protein is CASSLGTSGHSEQYF. The genes are TRBV5-6 and TRBJ2-7; 10 nucleotides agree with TRBD2. This CDR3 contains 15 residues. Germline CDR1 and CDR2: SGHDT and YYEEEE. After removal of 0 bases from V and 6 bases from J, the junction contained 6 bases not matched to a gene.

The V and J genes are TRBV7-6 and TRBJ2-1, with TRBD2 identical over 7 bases. The CDR3 runs to 19 residues. The V gene's germline CDR1 is SGHVS and CDR2 FNYEAQ. V lost 5 bases, J lost 0 bases, and 16 bases stayed unmatched. The CDR3 DNA reads as TGTGCCAGCAGCCGCGGCCAGCTAGCGGAGATGAGCTCCTACAATGAGCAGTTCTTC. Residues: CASSRGQLAEMSSYNEQFF.

V and J are TRBV5-1 and TRBJ1-1; 7 positions match TRBD1. Germline V gene sequence: CDR1 SGHRS, CDR2 YFSETQ. Trimming removed 4 bases from V and 7 bases from J; junction bases left unmatched: 7. The CDR3 length is 13 residues. The CDR3 nucleotides read TGCGCCAGCAGCCCGGGGACAGAGATTGAAGCTTTCTTT. Its translation is CASSPGTEIEAFF.

This clonotype was seen many times. The chain is built from TRBV7-9 and TRBJ2-7, with 16 bases that match TRBD2. The J segment lost 1 base and the V segment lost 5 bases, leaving 5 bases of the junction unmatched. Per germline, CDR1 SEHNR and CDR2 FQNEAQ (reference sequence). CDR3 size: 17 residues. The DNA for the CDR3 is TGTGCCAGCAGCCCGGGACTAGCGGGAGGGGGTTCCTACGAGCAGTACTTC. The encoded protein is CASSPGLAGGGSYEQYF.

This clonotype was seen many times. The chain couples TRBV29-1 to TRBJ2-7; tentatively, D is TRBD1 (8 bases). This CDR3 contains 12 residues. Trimming shortened V by 8 bases and J by 4 bases, and 15 bases separated the two germline ends. CDR1 is SQVTM and CDR2 is ANQGSEA in the germline V gene. In DNA, the CDR3 is TGCAGCATTACAGGGGGAGGGTACGAGCAGTACTTC. It yields the protein CSITGGGYEQYF.

In this sample, this clonotype turned up many times. This chain joins TRBV29-1 and TRBJ1-1; 7 bases are shared with TRBD1. The junction had 13 bases not matched to a gene; V was cut back by 3 bases and J by 0 bases. CDR3 length equals 17 residues. CDR1 is SQVTM, CDR2 ANQGSEA, per germline. This CDR3 is CSVDQIMDRNMNTEAFF. The CDR3 coding sequence is TGCAGCGTTGACCAGATTATGGACAGGAACATGAACACTGAAGCTTTCTTT. Variable domain in full (rest from reference TRBV29-1 and TRBJ1-1): SAVISQKPSRDICQRGTSLTIQCQVDSQVTMMFWYRQQPGQSLTLIATANQGSEATYESGFVIDKFPISRPNLTFSTLTVSNMSPEDSSIYLCSVDQIMDRNMNTEAFFGQGTRLTVV.

This clonotype was found many times. This chain uses TRBV7-9 with TRBJ2-5; D is possibly TRBD1 (6 bases). Germline V lookup: CDR1 SEHNR, CDR2 FQNEAQ (reference sequence). This CDR3 comprises 12 residues. V lost 6 bases and J lost 5, with 10 bases in between. The CDR3 is CASRNRDETQYF. The DNA for the CDR3 is TGTGCCAGCAGAAACAGGGACGAGACCCAGTACTTC.

The chain joins TRBV5-4 to TRBJ2-7; TRBD2 agrees at 11 bases. The length of the CDR3 is 16 residues. V lost 4 bases to trimming and J lost 9 bases; unmatched junction nucleotides: 15. The V gene's germline CDR1 is SGHNT and CDR2 YYREEE (reference sequence). The CDR3 reads CASSERLAGSFGGQYF. The CDR3 DNA sequence: TGTGCCAGCAGCGAACGACTAGCGGGGAGTTTCGGGGGGCAGTACTTC.